These T cell receptor beta chains were read from a single sample in a study of post-analysis software for immune sequencing data. MiXCR, applied by TCRdb to the PCR reads, yields one record per CDR3 protein. The table records under 200,000 distinct CDR3 sequences, 29% of them present only once. Sequences were obtained from blood. These receptors all come from a girl aged 2-17 years with multiple sclerosis. Both conserved end residues are part of each CDR3. The order of the fields is V gene, clone size, J gene, D gene, CDR3 protein, CDR3 DNA. A D gene is named only where the DNA matches it firmly. Size is stated for part of the rows, as once, few or many counts, or as a class when the clone is expanded.

v_gene: TRBV12-5
abundance: -
j_gene: TRBJ1-1
d_gene: TRBD1
CDR3aa: CASDRQGAETEAFF
CDR3nt: TGTGCTAGTGATCGACAGGGGGCTGAGACTGAAGCTTTCTTT

v_gene: TRBV4-2
abundance: -
j_gene: TRBJ2-1
d_gene: TRBD2
CDR3aa: CASSVRLAGLYNEQFF
CDR3nt: TGTGCCAGCAGCGTAAGACTAGCGGGACTGTACAATGAGCAGTTCTTC

v_gene: TRBV29-1
abundance: many
j_gene: TRBJ2-3
d_gene: TRBD1
CDR3aa: CSVEDRVDRTDTQYF
CDR3nt: TGCAGCGTCGAGGACAGGGTGGATCGGACAGATACGCAGTATTTT

v_gene: TRBV20-1
abundance: many
j_gene: TRBJ1-5
d_gene: -
CDR3aa: CSAIAHSNQPQHF
CDR3nt: TGCAGTGCTATAGCGCACAGCAATCAGCCCCAGCATTTT

v_gene: TRBV7-2
abundance: -
j_gene: TRBJ2-1
d_gene: TRBD2
CDR3aa: CASSLGPSGGGNEQFF
CDR3nt: TGTGCCAGCAGCTTAGGGCCTAGCGGGGGGGGCAATGAGCAGTTCTTC

v_gene: TRBV5-1
abundance: -
j_gene: TRBJ2-3
d_gene: -
CDR3aa: CASSLSPGDRDTQYF
CDR3nt: TGCGCCAGCAGCCTATCCCCTGGGGACCGGGATACGCAGTATTTT

v_gene: TRBV29-1
abundance: many
j_gene: TRBJ1-2
d_gene: -
CDR3aa: CSVGGPRQGPKPNYGYTF
CDR3nt: TGCAGCGTTGGGGGGCCTCGTCAGGGGCCGAAACCTAACTATGGCTACACCTTC

v_gene: TRBV4-1
abundance: many
j_gene: TRBJ2-1
d_gene: -
CDR3aa: CASSQGSGTAYEQFF
CDR3nt: TGCGCCAGCAGCCAAGGATCCGGAACGGCCTATGAGCAGTTCTTC

v_gene: TRBV5-1
abundance: many
j_gene: TRBJ1-2
d_gene: -
CDR3aa: CASREGISWGAYGYTF
CDR3nt: TGCGCCAGCAGGGAGGGCATTTCTTGGGGCGCGTATGGCTACACCTTC

v_gene: TRBV12-3/TRBV12-4
abundance: -
j_gene: TRBJ2-3
d_gene: TRBD2
CDR3aa: CASSLGGLGTDAQYF
CDR3nt: TGTGCCAGCAGTTTAGGAGGACTAGGAACAGATGCGCAGTATTTT

v_gene: TRBV11-2
abundance: many
j_gene: TRBJ2-7
d_gene: -
CDR3aa: CASSLEAGLFGNEQYF
CDR3nt: TGTGCCAGCAGCTTAGAGGCAGGGTTATTCGGCAACGAGCAGTACTTC

v_gene: TRBV5-1
abundance: -
j_gene: TRBJ1-2
d_gene: -
CDR3aa: CASSPMGGQSYGYTF
CDR3nt: TGCGCCAGCAGCCCAATGGGGGGACAAAGTTATGGCTACACCTTC

v_gene: TRBV12-3/TRBV12-4
abundance: -
j_gene: TRBJ2-2
d_gene: -
CDR3aa: CASSWRTDLTGELFF
CDR3nt: TGTGCCAGCAGTTGGAGGACTGACTTGACCGGGGAGCTGTTTTTT

v_gene: TRBV5-1
abundance: -
j_gene: TRBJ1-1
d_gene: TRBD1
CDR3aa: CASSLQGISTEAFF
CDR3nt: TGCGCCAGCAGCTTACAGGGGATTAGCACTGAAGCTTTCTTT

v_gene: TRBV7-2
abundance: few
j_gene: TRBJ2-5
d_gene: TRBD2
CDR3aa: CASSLKLAGPYNEQYF
CDR3nt: TGTGCCAGCAGCCTAAAATTAGCGGGACCATACAATGAGCAGTACTTC

v_gene: TRBV28
abundance: -
j_gene: TRBJ1-2
d_gene: -
CDR3aa: CASSLLRGNYGYTF
CDR3nt: TGTGCCAGCAGTCTACTTCGGGGTAACTATGGCTACACCTTC

v_gene: TRBV15
abundance: -
j_gene: TRBJ2-5
d_gene: -
CDR3aa: CATSRDRGVETQYF
CDR3nt: TGTGCCACCAGCAGAGACCGAGGAGTGGAGACCCAGTACTTC

v_gene: TRBV12-3/TRBV12-4
abundance: -
j_gene: TRBJ2-3
d_gene: -
CDR3aa: CASSLYILSTDTQYF
CDR3nt: TGTGCCAGCAGTTTGTACATTCTGAGCACAGATACGCAGTATTTT

v_gene: TRBV18
abundance: -
j_gene: TRBJ2-7
d_gene: -
CDR3aa: CASSPPRAGVTYGQYF
CDR3nt: TGTGCCAGCTCACCACCGAGGGCAGGAGTAACCTACGGGCAGTACTTC

v_gene: TRBV20-1
abundance: many
j_gene: TRBJ2-7
d_gene: -
CDR3aa: CSASVGRSYEQYF
CDR3nt: TGCAGTGCCAGCGTGGGTCGCTCCTACGAGCAGTACTTC

v_gene: TRBV3-1
abundance: once
j_gene: TRBJ1-1
d_gene: -
CDR3aa: CASSQAAGANTEAFF
CDR3nt: TGTGCCAGCAGCCAAGCGGCAGGGGCGAACACTGAAGCTTTCTTT

v_gene: TRBV18
abundance: many
j_gene: TRBJ2-1
d_gene: TRBD1
CDR3aa: CASSRPTGVNNEQFF
CDR3nt: TGTGCCAGCTCACGACCGACAGGGGTTAACAATGAGCAGTTCTTC

v_gene: TRBV5-1
abundance: -
j_gene: TRBJ2-4
d_gene: -
CDR3aa: CASSLVGGRNIQYF
CDR3nt: TGCGCCAGCAGCTTGGTAGGGGGACGAAACATTCAGTACTTC

v_gene: TRBV30
abundance: -
j_gene: TRBJ1-1
d_gene: -
CDR3aa: CAWDRKTEAFF
CDR3nt: TGTGCCTGGGACAGGAAGACTGAAGCTTTCTTT

v_gene: TRBV3-1
abundance: few
j_gene: TRBJ1-2
d_gene: -
CDR3aa: CASSQKLTSAVYTF
CDR3nt: TGTGCCAGCAGCCAAAAACTAACAAGTGCCGTCTACACCTTC

v_gene: TRBV18
abundance: few
j_gene: TRBJ2-7
d_gene: TRBD1
CDR3aa: CASSPRGRGYEQYF
CDR3nt: TGTGCCAGCTCACCACGCGGCAGGGGGTACGAGCAGTACTTC

v_gene: TRBV7-8
abundance: few
j_gene: TRBJ2-7
d_gene: TRBD1
CDR3aa: CASSLTSGGGSYEQYF
CDR3nt: TGTGCCAGCAGCCTTACCTCAGGGGGCGGCTCCTACGAGCAGTACTTC

v_gene: TRBV20-1
abundance: -
j_gene: TRBJ2-1
d_gene: TRBD2
CDR3aa: CSARGAGRVSFF
CDR3nt: TGCAGTGCTAGAGGAGCGGGACGGGTTTCGTTCTTC

v_gene: TRBV5-1
abundance: many
j_gene: TRBJ1-2
d_gene: -
CDR3aa: CASSSGRGNNYGYTF
CDR3nt: TGCGCCAGCAGCAGCGGACGAGGGAATAACTATGGCTACACCTTC

v_gene: TRBV18
abundance: -
j_gene: TRBJ1-1
d_gene: -
CDR3aa: CASSPIEGLWLNTEAFF
CDR3nt: TGTGCCAGCTCACCAATAGAAGGGCTCTGGTTGAACACTGAAGCTTTCTTT

v_gene: TRBV28
abundance: -
j_gene: TRBJ2-1
d_gene: -
CDR3aa: CASRPMLGSGGVGGYNEQFF
CDR3nt: TGTGCCAGCAGGCCGATGCTGGGGAGCGGTGGGGTAGGGGGGTACAATGAGCAGTTCTTC

v_gene: TRBV6-1
abundance: -
j_gene: TRBJ2-5
d_gene: -
CDR3aa: CASSELAGSQETQYF
CDR3nt: TGTGCCAGCAGTGAGTTGGCGGGATCCCAAGAGACCCAGTACTTC

v_gene: TRBV7-9
abundance: once
j_gene: TRBJ1-6
d_gene: TRBD1
CDR3aa: CASSREGQGNSPLHF
CDR3nt: TGTGCCAGCAGCCGGGAGGGACAGGGTAATTCACCCCTCCACTTT

v_gene: TRBV4-1
abundance: few
j_gene: TRBJ1-4
d_gene: -
CDR3aa: CASSQPRGTTNEKLFF
CDR3nt: TGCGCCAGCAGCCAACCTCGGGGGACAACTAATGAAAAACTGTTTTTT

v_gene: TRBV20-1
abundance: -
j_gene: TRBJ2-7
d_gene: TRBD1
CDR3aa: CSALPFGTGGFHGQYF
CDR3nt: TGCAGTGCTCTCCCATTCGGGACAGGGGGCTTTCACGGGCAGTACTTC

v_gene: TRBV28
abundance: many
j_gene: TRBJ2-7
d_gene: TRBD1
CDR3aa: CASQTGVAEQYF
CDR3nt: TGTGCCAGCCAGACAGGGGTGGCCGAGCAGTACTTC

v_gene: TRBV7-2
abundance: -
j_gene: TRBJ2-7
d_gene: TRBD1
CDR3aa: CASSLARTGWYEQYF
CDR3nt: TGTGCCAGCAGCTTAGCCAGGACAGGGTGGTACGAGCAGTACTTC

v_gene: TRBV5-1
abundance: -
j_gene: TRBJ2-5
d_gene: -
CDR3aa: CASSLGQPSYNEQYF
CDR3nt: TGCGCCAGCAGCTTGGGACAGCCATCCTACAATGAGCAGTACTTC

v_gene: TRBV12-5
abundance: few
j_gene: TRBJ1-1
d_gene: -
CDR3aa: CASGLVAVLGPGLNTEAFF
CDR3nt: TGTGCTAGTGGTTTGGTTGCGGTTCTAGGTCCCGGCTTGAACACTGAAGCTTTCTTT

v_gene: TRBV29-1
abundance: many
j_gene: TRBJ2-1
d_gene: -
CDR3aa: CSVAEYNEQFF
CDR3nt: TGCAGCGTCGCGGAGTACAATGAGCAGTTCTTC

v_gene: TRBV20-1
abundance: -
j_gene: TRBJ2-1
d_gene: -
CDR3aa: CSARDLFGPILGEQFF
CDR3nt: TGCAGTGCTAGAGATTTATTTGGGCCCATCCTAGGTGAGCAGTTCTTC

v_gene: TRBV12-3/TRBV12-4
abundance: -
j_gene: TRBJ2-3
d_gene: -
CDR3aa: CASSLLGADTEYF
CDR3nt: TGTGCCAGCAGTTTGTTGGGGGCAGATACGGAGTATTTT

v_gene: TRBV5-1
abundance: many
j_gene: TRBJ2-1
d_gene: TRBD2
CDR3aa: CASSMVAGDNEQFF
CDR3nt: TGCGCCAGCAGTATGGTAGCGGGGGACAATGAGCAGTTCTTC

v_gene: TRBV6-1
abundance: -
j_gene: TRBJ1-5
d_gene: TRBD1
CDR3aa: CANRHKTTGTGDYSNQPQHF
CDR3nt: TGTGCCAACAGACACAAAACCACCGGGACAGGGGATTATAGCAATCAGCCCCAGCATTTT

v_gene: TRBV5-1
abundance: -
j_gene: TRBJ2-5
d_gene: -
CDR3aa: CASSFSDRGETQYF
CDR3nt: TGCGCCAGCAGCTTTTCGGACAGAGGCGAGACCCAGTACTTC

v_gene: TRBV10-3
abundance: few
j_gene: TRBJ1-1
d_gene: -
CDR3aa: CAISSHLNTEAFF
CDR3nt: TGTGCCATCAGTTCGCACTTGAACACTGAAGCTTTCTTT

v_gene: TRBV6-2/TRBV6-3
abundance: few
j_gene: TRBJ2-1
d_gene: -
CDR3aa: CASSYPRRAGFYNEQFF
CDR3nt: TGTGCCAGCAGTTACCCAAGACGAGCGGGTTTTTACAATGAGCAGTTCTTC

v_gene: TRBV4-2
abundance: -
j_gene: TRBJ1-2
d_gene: -
CDR3aa: CASSQGSGYTF
CDR3nt: TGTGCCAGCAGCCAGGGCAGTGGCTACACCTTC

v_gene: TRBV14
abundance: -
j_gene: TRBJ2-7
d_gene: -
CDR3aa: CASSQVSGSYEQYF
CDR3nt: TGTGCCAGCAGCCAAGTATCCGGTTCCTACGAGCAGTACTTC

v_gene: TRBV10-1
abundance: few
j_gene: TRBJ2-2
d_gene: -
CDR3aa: CASSRLEPNTGELFF
CDR3nt: TGCGCCAGCAGTCGATTAGAGCCGAACACCGGGGAGCTGTTTTTT

v_gene: TRBV6-1
abundance: many
j_gene: TRBJ2-1
d_gene: TRBD2
CDR3aa: CASTASGREGLQFF
CDR3nt: TGTGCCAGCACTGCTAGCGGGAGGGAGGGTTTGCAGTTCTTC

v_gene: TRBV6-1
abundance: many
j_gene: TRBJ2-3
d_gene: TRBD2
CDR3aa: CASRLAGYTDTQYF
CDR3nt: TGTGCCAGCAGGCTAGCGGGGTACACAGATACGCAGTATTTT

v_gene: TRBV6-1
abundance: -
j_gene: TRBJ1-5
d_gene: -
CDR3aa: CASSEQNNQPQHF
CDR3nt: TGTGCCAGCAGTGAACAGAACAATCAGCCCCAGCATTTT

v_gene: TRBV18
abundance: few
j_gene: TRBJ2-4
d_gene: -
CDR3aa: CASSQAMLSIQYF
CDR3nt: TGTGCCAGCTCACAGGCTATGTTGAGCATTCAGTACTTC

v_gene: TRBV28
abundance: -
j_gene: TRBJ1-5
d_gene: -
CDR3aa: CASSGYGPQPQHF
CDR3nt: TGTGCCAGCAGTGGGTACGGGCCGCAGCCCCAGCATTTT

v_gene: TRBV2
abundance: -
j_gene: TRBJ1-6
d_gene: -
CDR3aa: CALSGQGRSPLHF
CDR3nt: TGTGCCCTATCCGGCCAGGGGAGGTCACCCCTCCACTTT

v_gene: TRBV4-3
abundance: -
j_gene: TRBJ2-1
d_gene: -
CDR3aa: CASSQDLNGEPDNEQFF
CDR3nt: TGCGCCAGCAGCCAAGATCTAAACGGGGAACCGGACAATGAGCAGTTCTTC

v_gene: TRBV12-3/TRBV12-4
abundance: once
j_gene: TRBJ2-3
d_gene: TRBD2
CDR3aa: CASSFGGETDTQYF
CDR3nt: TGTGCCAGCAGTTTCGGGGGGGAGACAGATACGCAGTATTTT

v_gene: TRBV27
abundance: -
j_gene: TRBJ1-5
d_gene: -
CDR3aa: CASSSRQAGGNQPQHF
CDR3nt: TGTGCCAGCAGTTCCCGACAGGCGGGCGGCAATCAGCCCCAGCATTTT

v_gene: TRBV5-1
abundance: few
j_gene: TRBJ2-1
d_gene: -
CDR3aa: CASSFSGASYNEQFF
CDR3nt: TGCGCCAGCAGCTTCTCAGGGGCCTCCTACAATGAGCAGTTCTTC